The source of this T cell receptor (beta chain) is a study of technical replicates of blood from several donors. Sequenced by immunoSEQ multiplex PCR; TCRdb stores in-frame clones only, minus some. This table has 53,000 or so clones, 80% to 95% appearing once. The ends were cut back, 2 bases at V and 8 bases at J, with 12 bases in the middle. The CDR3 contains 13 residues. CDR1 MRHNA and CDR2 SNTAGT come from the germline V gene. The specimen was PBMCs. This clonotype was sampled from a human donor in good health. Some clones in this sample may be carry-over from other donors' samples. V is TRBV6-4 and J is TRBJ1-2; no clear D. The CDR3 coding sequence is TGTGCCAGCAGTGACCCCAGGACGGGAGGCTACACCTTC. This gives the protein CASSDPRTGGYTF.